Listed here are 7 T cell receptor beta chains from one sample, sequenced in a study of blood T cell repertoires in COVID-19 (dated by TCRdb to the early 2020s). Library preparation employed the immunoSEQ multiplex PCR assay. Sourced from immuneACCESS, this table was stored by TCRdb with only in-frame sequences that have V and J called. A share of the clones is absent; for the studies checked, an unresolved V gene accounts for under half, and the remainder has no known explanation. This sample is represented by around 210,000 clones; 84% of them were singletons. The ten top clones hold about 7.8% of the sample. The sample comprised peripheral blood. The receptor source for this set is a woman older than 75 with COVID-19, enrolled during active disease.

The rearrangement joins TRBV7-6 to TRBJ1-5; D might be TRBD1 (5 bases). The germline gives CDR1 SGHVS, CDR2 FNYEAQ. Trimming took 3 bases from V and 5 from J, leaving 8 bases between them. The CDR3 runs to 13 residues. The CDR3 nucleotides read TGTGCCAGCAGCTTGGGGGGTGATCAGCCCCAGCATTTT. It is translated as CASSLGGDQPQHF. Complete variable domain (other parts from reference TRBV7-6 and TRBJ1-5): GAGVSQSPRYKVTKRGQDVALRCDPISGHVSLYWYRQALGQGPEFLTYFNYEAQQDKSGLPNDRFSAERPEGSISTLTIQRTEQRDSAMYRCASSLGGDQPQHFGDGTRLSIL.

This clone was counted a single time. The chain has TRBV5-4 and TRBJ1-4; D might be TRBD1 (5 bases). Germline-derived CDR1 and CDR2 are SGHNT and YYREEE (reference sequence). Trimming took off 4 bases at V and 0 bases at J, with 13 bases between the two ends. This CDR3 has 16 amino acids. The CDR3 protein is CASSPGLSPTNEKLFF. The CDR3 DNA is TGTGCCAGCAGCCCAGGGTTATCCCCAACTAATGAAAAACTGTTTTTT.

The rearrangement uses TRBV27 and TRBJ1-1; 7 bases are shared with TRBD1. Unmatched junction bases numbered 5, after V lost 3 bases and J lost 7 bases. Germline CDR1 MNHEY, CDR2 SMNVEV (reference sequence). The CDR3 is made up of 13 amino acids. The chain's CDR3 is CASSLASGGEAFF. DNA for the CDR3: TGTGCCAGCAGTTTGGCCTCAGGGGGTGAAGCTTTCTTT.

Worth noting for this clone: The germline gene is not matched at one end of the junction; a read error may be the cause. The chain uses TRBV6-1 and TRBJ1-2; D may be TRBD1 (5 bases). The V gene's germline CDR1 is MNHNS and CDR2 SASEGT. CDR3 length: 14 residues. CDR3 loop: CASSELGILSATVF. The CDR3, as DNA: TGTGCCAGCAGTGAGTTAGGTATTCTGTCGGCGACAGTCTTC.

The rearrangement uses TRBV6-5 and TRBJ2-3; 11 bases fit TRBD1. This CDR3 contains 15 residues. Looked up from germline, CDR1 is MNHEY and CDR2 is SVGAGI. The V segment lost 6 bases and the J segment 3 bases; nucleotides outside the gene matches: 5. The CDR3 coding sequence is TGTGCCAGCAGACCTGGACAGGGGGCGACAGATACGCAGTATTTT. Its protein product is CASRPGQGATDTQYF.

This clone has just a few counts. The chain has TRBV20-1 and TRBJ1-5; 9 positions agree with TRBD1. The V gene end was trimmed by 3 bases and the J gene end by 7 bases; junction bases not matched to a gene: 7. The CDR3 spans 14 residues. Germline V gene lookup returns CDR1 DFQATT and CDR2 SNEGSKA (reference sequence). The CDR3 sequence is CSASPGTGHQPQHF. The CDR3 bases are TGCAGTGCTAGTCCTGGGACAGGGCACCAGCCCCAGCATTTT.

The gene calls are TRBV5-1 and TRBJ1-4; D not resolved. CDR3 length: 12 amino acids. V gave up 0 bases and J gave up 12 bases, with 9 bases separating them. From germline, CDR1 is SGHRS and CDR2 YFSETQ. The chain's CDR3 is CASSLDEGELFF. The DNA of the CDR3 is TGCGCCAGCAGCTTGGATGAGGGAGAACTGTTTTTT.